This T cell receptor beta chain was documented in a study of blood T cells in healthy people across ages. A sample-barcoded 5' primer and a J-beta primer mix were used in a second PCR of roughly 7 to 11 cycles. MiXCR, applied by TCRdb to the 5' RACE reads, yields one record per CDR3 protein. Of more than 800,000 distinct CDR3 sequences detected, 29% appear once; the ten largest clones hold 17%. In regard to this clonotype: The CDR3 end shows no conserved phenylalanine or tryptophan, and so a read error is likely.

Trimming shortened V by 6 bases and J by 1 base, and 6 bases separated the two germline ends. This CDR3 has 12 amino acids. Germline assignment: CDR1 DFQATT and CDR2 SNEGSKA (reference sequence). Sample: blood. The chain employs TRBV20-1 and TRBJ2-2; a possible D gene is TRBD1 (5 bases). This receptor was identified in a woman aged 80 or over in good health. CDR3 sequence: CSAGQNTGELFC. The CDR3, as DNA: TGCAGTGCAGGACAGAACACCGGGGAGCTGTTTTGT.